The sequence of this T cell receptor (beta chain) was determined in a study of blood T cells in healthy people across ages. Overall study results and limits: Donor CMV infection status was unknown, possibly confounding age-related changes in expanded clonotypes.

A sample-barcoded 5' primer and a J-beta primer mix were used in a second PCR of roughly 7 to 11 cycles. TCRdb called the 5' RACE reads again in MiXCR, with one record for every CDR3 protein. This sample carries around 700,000 distinct CDR3 sequences, just under 25% of them seen once, and the ten largest clones take more than 8.5%. As concerns this clonotype: Its specificity is not known.

J lost 6 bases, V lost 5 bases, and 10 bases had no gene match. CDR3 length equals 14 residues. Per germline, CDR1 DFQATT and CDR2 SNEGSKA (reference sequence). This sample was shared with a second study, whose subject was T cells of mothers and their children.

The clonotype originates from a boy aged 5 to 17 in good health. The rearrangement links TRBV20-1 to TRBJ2-1; 7 bases are a match to TRBD2. Sequenced: blood. CDR3 residues: CSARVVGTINEQFF. CDR3 DNA sequence: TGCAGTGCTCGAGTTGTGGGGACTATCAATGAGCAGTTCTTC.